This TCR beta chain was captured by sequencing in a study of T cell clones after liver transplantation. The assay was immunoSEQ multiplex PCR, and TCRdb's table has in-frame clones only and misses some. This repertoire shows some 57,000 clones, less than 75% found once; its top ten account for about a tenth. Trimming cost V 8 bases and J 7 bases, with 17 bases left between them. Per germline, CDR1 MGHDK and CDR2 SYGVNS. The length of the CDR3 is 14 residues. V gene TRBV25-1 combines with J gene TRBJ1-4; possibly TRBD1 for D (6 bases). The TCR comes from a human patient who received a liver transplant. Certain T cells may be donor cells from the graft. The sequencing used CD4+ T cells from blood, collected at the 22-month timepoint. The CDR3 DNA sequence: TGTGCCAGCTCCTCGGGGGGGCGCGGTGAAAAACTGTTTTTT. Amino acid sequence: CASSSGGRGEKLFF.